The rows below give T cell receptor beta chains drawn from one sample of a study of blood T cell repertoires in COVID-19. Sequencing was performed with immunoSEQ multiplex PCR; in TCRdb, only in-frame clones are kept and a portion is missing. This table holds roughly 330,000 clones, approximately 88% found once. Sequenced sample: peripheral blood. The receptors come from a young man who had recovered from COVID-19. CDR3s include the opening cysteine and the closing phenylalanine or tryptophan. A D gene is named only where the DNA matches it firmly. Rows give clone size only sometimes, using once, few, many, or a class for an expanded clone.

TGTGCCAGCAGCGATCTCGGGACAGGGGGCACTGAAGCTTTCTTT	CASSDLGTGGTEAFF	NA	TRBD1	TRBV9	TRBJ1-1
TGCGCCAGCAGACAATCCCTTGGGACATCCTACGAGCAGTACTTC	CASRQSLGTSYEQYF	NA	NA	TRBV10-2	TRBJ2-7
TGTGCCAGCAGTTCAACCCCTTGGGACAGGGTAAAGCAGTTCTTC	CASSSTPWDRVKQFF	NA	TRBD1	TRBV6-5	TRBJ2-1
TGCGCCAGTACCTGGACTAGTGGCACAGATACGCAGTATTTT	CASTWTSGTDTQYF	NA	TRBD2	TRBV5-1	TRBJ2-3
TGTGCCAGCAGCTTTAGCGCCGGGACAGGGAGACACGAGCAGTACTTC	CASSFSAGTGRHEQYF	once	TRBD1	TRBV7-8	TRBJ2-7
TGCGCCAGCAGCCACCCCGCAGGGGCCGACTATTCTGGGGCCAACGTCCTGACTTTC	CASSHPAGADYSGANVLTF	NA	NA	TRBV4-3	TRBJ2-6
TGTGCCAGCAGTTACGGGCGGGGTGAGCGAGAGACCCAGTACTTC	CASSYGRGERETQYF	once	NA	TRBV7-9	TRBJ2-5
TGTGCCAGCAGCCAAGGACAACCGAACACTGAAGCTTTCTTT	CASSQGQPNTEAFF	NA	NA	TRBV3-1/TRBV3-2	TRBJ1-1
TGTGCCAGCAGCCAAGACCAGGGACAGCCGTCCTCCCCTAACTACGAGCAGTACTTC	CASSQDQGQPSSPNYEQYF	NA	TRBD1	TRBV3-1/TRBV3-2	TRBJ2-7
TGCGCCAGCAGCCCTCCCGACAGGGCGGACGGGGAGCTGTTTTTT	CASSPPDRADGELFF	NA	TRBD1	TRBV4-1	TRBJ2-2
TGTGCCACCAGCAGTGTTTCGGGACTAGCACGCTACGAGCAGTACTTC	CATSSVSGLARYEQYF	NA	TRBD2	TRBV15	TRBJ2-7
TGTGCCAGCAGTTACTCAACGGGACTAGGAGGCGAGCAGTACTTC	CASSYSTGLGGEQYF	NA	TRBD2	TRBV6-5	TRBJ2-7
TGTGCCACCAGTGACAGCGGCGGCTACACCTTC	CATSDSGGYTF	NA	NA	TRBV24-1	TRBJ1-2
TGTGCCAGCCGGGGGACAGAGCCGTTCAATGAGCAGTTCTTC	CASRGTEPFNEQFF	NA	NA	TRBV7-6	TRBJ2-1
TGTGCCAGCAGTTACTCGAAGGAAACCGGGGGAAATGAGCAGTTCTTC	CASSYSKETGGNEQFF	NA	NA	TRBV6-5	TRBJ2-1
TGTGCCAGCAGCAACCGGGACAGGGATTACAATGAGCAGTTCTTC	CASSNRDRDYNEQFF	once	TRBD1	TRBV4-2	TRBJ2-1
TGTGCCAGCAGTGGTCGGAGTTTCGGAGAGACCCAGTACTTC	CASSGRSFGETQYF	NA	NA	TRBV27	TRBJ2-5
TGCAGCGTTCCTGCGGAGAACACTGAAGCTTTCTTT	CSVPAENTEAFF	NA	NA	TRBV29-1	TRBJ1-1
TGTGCCAGCAGTAGGGGAAGCAACACTGAAGCTTTCTTT	CASSRGSNTEAFF	NA	NA	TRBV6-2/TRBV6-3	TRBJ1-1
TGTGCCAGCAGCCAAGAAGGTGGCACAGTTGGGCAGTACTTC	CASSQEGGTVGQYF	once	NA	TRBV3-1/TRBV3-2	TRBJ2-7
TGCGCCAGCTTGGGACTAGGGCCCCTTTTCGAGCAGTACTTC	CASLGLGPLFEQYF	NA	TRBD2	TRBV10-2	TRBJ2-7
TGTGCCAGCAGTTACCCGGTTAATTCACCCCTCCACTTT	CASSYPVNSPLHF	few	NA	TRBV6-2/TRBV6-3	TRBJ1-6
TGTGCCAGCAGTTCCCCCAGGGGGGAAAAACTGTTTTTT	CASSSPRGEKLFF	once	TRBD1	TRBV27	TRBJ1-4
TGTGCCAGCAGTCCGGACAGGGTTGGTGGCTACACCTTC	CASSPDRVGGYTF	NA	TRBD1	TRBV12-3/TRBV12-4	TRBJ1-2
TGTGCCAGCAGCTTGGAGTTTGGGGCGGACACCGGGGAGCTGTTTTTT	CASSLEFGADTGELFF	once	NA	TRBV5-4	TRBJ2-2
TGTGCCAGCGAGCGGCCTAGCACAGATACGCAGTATTTT	CASERPSTDTQYF	NA	NA	TRBV7-9	TRBJ2-3
TGTGCCATAGGACACTCACATAACTATGGCTACACCTTC	CAIGHSHNYGYTF	NA	NA	TRBV12-3/TRBV12-4	TRBJ1-2
TGTGCCAGCAGCAAAGAAGGGGCCCAGGGGGAGGAACAGCCCCAGCATTTT	CASSKEGAQGEEQPQHF	NA	NA	TRBV21-1	TRBJ1-5
TGTGCCAGCAGTAGCACAGGGCCTAACTATGGCTACACCTTC	CASSSTGPNYGYTF	once	NA	TRBV27	TRBJ1-2
TGTGCCAGCAGTTCCGACTCCGACAGGGGGGTATCACCCCTCCACTTT	CASSSDSDRGVSPLHF	once	TRBD1	TRBV6-5	TRBJ1-6
TGTGCCAGCAGTGAGAGACAGGGGGTTGGCTATGGCTACACCTTC	CASSERQGVGYGYTF	few	TRBD1	TRBV6-1	TRBJ1-2
TGTGCCAGCAGCAGAGAGACTAGCGGGAGAGGCAACAATGAGCAGTTCTTC	CASSRETSGRGNNEQFF	NA	TRBD2	TRBV7-3	TRBJ2-1
TGTGCCACCAGCAGCCTAAGCGGGAGGTTGTTCACCGGGGAGCTGTTTTTT	CATSSLSGRLFTGELFF	NA	TRBD2	TRBV15	TRBJ2-2
TGTGCCATCATCGTTCCGGGCGGGGAGCTGTTTTTT	CAIIVPGGELFF	NA	NA	TRBV10-3	TRBJ2-2
TGTGCCAGCAGCGTAGAAAGGACAGGGAGCTCCTACAATGAGCAGTTCTTC	CASSVERTGSSYNEQFF	few	TRBD1	TRBV9	TRBJ2-1
TGTGCCAGCAGCCTACAGGCGGGGAGCTCCTACGAGCAGTACTTC	CASSLQAGSSYEQYF	NA	NA	TRBV6-5	TRBJ2-7
TGTGCCAGCAGCTTAATAGCAGGGGGGAACGAGCAGTACTTC	CASSLIAGGNEQYF	NA	NA	TRBV7-9	TRBJ2-7
TGTGCCAGCAGCCCCCAGCCCGGACAGGGCTCCCCGAACACTGAAGCTTTCTTT	CASSPQPGQGSPNTEAFF	NA	TRBD1	TRBV4-2	TRBJ1-1
TGCAGCGTTGACGAGGGGGCGACCACAGATACGCAGTATTTT	CSVDEGATTDTQYF	once	TRBD1	TRBV29-1	TRBJ2-3
TGTGCCAGCAGCCCACAGGGGGGAATGAACACTGAAGCTTTCTTT	CASSPQGGMNTEAFF	NA	TRBD1	TRBV11-2	TRBJ1-1